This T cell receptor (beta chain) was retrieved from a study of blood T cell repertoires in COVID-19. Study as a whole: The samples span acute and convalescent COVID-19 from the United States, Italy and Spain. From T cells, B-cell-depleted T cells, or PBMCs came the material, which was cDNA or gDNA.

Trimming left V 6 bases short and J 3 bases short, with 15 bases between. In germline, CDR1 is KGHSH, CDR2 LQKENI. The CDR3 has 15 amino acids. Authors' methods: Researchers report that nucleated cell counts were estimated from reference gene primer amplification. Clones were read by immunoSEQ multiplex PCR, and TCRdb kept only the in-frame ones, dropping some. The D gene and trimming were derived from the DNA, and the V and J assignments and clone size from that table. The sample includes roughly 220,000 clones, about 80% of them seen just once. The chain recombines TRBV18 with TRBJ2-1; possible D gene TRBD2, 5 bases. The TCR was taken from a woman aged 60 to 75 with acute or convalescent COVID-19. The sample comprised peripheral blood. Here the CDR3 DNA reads TGTGCCAGCTCCTACTTCGAGGGCTACTACAATGAGCAGTTCTTC. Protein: CASSYFEGYYNEQFF.